Listed below are T cell receptor beta chains from one sample, sequenced in a study of cytomegalovirus exposure and HLA in healthy donors. Some clones are missing from TCRdb's copy, which holds only in-frame ones; the method was immunoSEQ multiplex PCR. The repertoire includes 55,000 to 80,000 clones, approximately 95% of them detected once, and over 6.5% sits in the top ten. Sequenced sample: PBMCs. All receptors derive from a young woman in good health and CMV-seropositive. Both conserved end residues are part of each CDR3. The D gene is left open where the match is weak. Clone size is stated in some rows and not others, as once, few, many or a class when expanded.

D: .; J: TRBJ2-7; V: TRBV27; size: .; DNA: TGTGCCAGCAGTTCAAAGACCGGGGTCTACGAGCAGTACTTC; CDR3: CASSSKTGVYEQYF
D: TRBD1; J: TRBJ2-5; V: TRBV5-4; size: .; DNA: TGTGCCAGCAGCTTACCGGGACAGGGGGTTGAGACCCAGTACTTC; CDR3: CASSLPGQGVETQYF
D: TRBD2; J: TRBJ2-1; V: TRBV9; size: .; DNA: TGTGCCAGCAGCGCCTGGAGCGGGAGGGCCTACAATGAGCAGTTCTTC; CDR3: CASSAWSGRAYNEQFF
D: .; J: TRBJ1-4; V: TRBV6-5; size: .; DNA: TGTGCCAGCCTAGAAGCGGGACGAGATGAAAAACTGTTTTTT; CDR3: CASLEAGRDEKLFF
D: .; J: TRBJ2-3; V: TRBV5-4; size: .; DNA: TGTGCCAGCAGCTTGGGGCAAACCTTCACAGATACGCAGTATTTT; CDR3: CASSLGQTFTDTQYF
D: .; J: TRBJ1-4; V: TRBV2; size: .; DNA: TGTGCCAGTGCGTGGTCGCGGAGAAATGAAAAACTGTTTTTT; CDR3: CASAWSRRNEKLFF
D: .; J: TRBJ2-1; V: TRBV30; size: .; DNA: TGTGCCTGGAATGTAATACTAGGCCTTGAGCAGTTCTTC; CDR3: CAWNVILGLEQFF
D: .; J: TRBJ1-6; V: TRBV5-1; size: .; DNA: TGCGCCAGCAGCTTGGGAGATGTTGCTTCACCCCTCCACTTT; CDR3: CASSLGDVASPLHF
D: .; J: TRBJ2-3; V: TRBV7-2; size: .; DNA: TGTGCCAGCAGCTCCTGGGGGGGGCCGAAAGATACGCAGTATTTT; CDR3: CASSSWGGPKDTQYF
D: .; J: TRBJ1-1; V: TRBV10-3; size: .; DNA: TGTGCCATCACCGGACAGCCGAACACTGAAGCTTTCTTT; CDR3: CAITGQPNTEAFF
D: .; J: TRBJ1-1; V: TRBV7-2; size: .; DNA: TGTGCCAGCAGCTTATTCGGAGGCCAGAACACTGAAGCTTTCTTT; CDR3: CASSLFGGQNTEAFF
D: .; J: TRBJ2-4; V: TRBV6-5; size: once; DNA: TGTGCCAGCAGTTCTACCGGGAATTCGGGGAACATTCAGTACTTC; CDR3: CASSSTGNSGNIQYF
D: .; J: TRBJ1-1; V: TRBV11-3; size: .; DNA: TGTGCCAGCAGCCTAGGGGCGAACACTGAAGCTTTCTTT; CDR3: CASSLGANTEAFF
D: .; J: TRBJ1-6; V: TRBV7-9; size: .; DNA: TGTGCCAGCAGCTTACATGGCCCGCATTCACCCCTCCACTTT; CDR3: CASSLHGPHSPLHF
D: TRBD1; J: TRBJ1-3; V: TRBV19; size: .; DNA: TGTGCCAGGCGGACAGGGAGAAACACCATATATTTT; CDR3: CARRTGRNTIYF
D: .; J: TRBJ1-1; V: TRBV7-3; size: .; DNA: TGTGCCAGCAGCTTAATCGGCGGTGGAGCAACGGAAGCTTTCTTT; CDR3: CASSLIGGGATEAFF
D: TRBD1; J: TRBJ1-2; V: TRBV5-4; size: .; DNA: TGTGCCAGCAGCTTGGGCGGGACAGGGGGAAACTATGGCTACACCTTC; CDR3: CASSLGGTGGNYGYTF
D: .; J: TRBJ1-1; V: TRBV30; size: .; DNA: TGTGCCTGGAAACGGGAAATGAACACTGAAGCTTTCTTT; CDR3: CAWKREMNTEAFF
D: .; J: TRBJ1-6; V: TRBV6-1; size: once; DNA: TGTGCCAGCAGTCCACCCTTAAGCTATTCACCCCTCCACTTT; CDR3: CASSPPLSYSPLHF
D: TRBD1; J: TRBJ1-4; V: TRBV4-1; size: .; DNA: TGCGCCAGCAGCCACCTCCCGGGACAGGGTAGGTGGACTAATGAAAAACTGTTTTTT; CDR3: CASSHLPGQGRWTNEKLFF
D: .; J: TRBJ2-1; V: TRBV28; size: .; DNA: TGTGCCAGCACCGGCGGTAGCCCGGATGAGCAGTTCTTC; CDR3: CASTGGSPDEQFF
D: .; J: TRBJ2-3; V: TRBV20-1; size: .; DNA: TGCAGTGCCCTTTTAGCGGATACGCAGTATTTT; CDR3: CSALLADTQYF
D: .; J: TRBJ1-4; V: TRBV19; size: .; DNA: TGTGCCAGTAGCTCCTCCCCGGGGACTATCCTTGAAAAACTGTTTTTT; CDR3: CASSSSPGTILEKLFF
D: TRBD1; J: TRBJ1-1; V: TRBV11-1; size: .; DNA: TGTGCCAGCAGCCTGTCGACAGGGGGCACTGAAGCTTTCTTT; CDR3: CASSLSTGGTEAFF
D: .; J: TRBJ1-5; V: TRBV19; size: .; DNA: TGTGCCAGTAGTATGAATGCAGGGTTTGGGAGCAATCAGCCCCAGCATTTT; CDR3: CASSMNAGFGSNQPQHF
D: .; J: TRBJ2-5; V: TRBV6-5; size: .; DNA: TGTGCCAGCAGTTACGGGGGGAGAGAGACCCAGTACTTC; CDR3: CASSYGGRETQYF
D: .; J: TRBJ1-5; V: TRBV28; size: .; DNA: TGTGCCAGCGATCGAGGCAATCAGCCCCAGCATTTT; CDR3: CASDRGNQPQHF
D: .; J: TRBJ2-7; V: TRBV18; size: .; DNA: TGTGCCAGCTCATGGGGCCAGACCTACGAGCAGTACTTC; CDR3: CASSWGQTYEQYF
D: TRBD2; J: TRBJ2-7; V: TRBV27; size: .; DNA: TGTGCCAGCAGTTTAGCGGGAGTCGGCTACGAGCAGTACTTC; CDR3: CASSLAGVGYEQYF
D: .; J: TRBJ1-2; V: TRBV19; size: .; DNA: TGTGCCAGTTTGGGCCAGAGCTTCTATGGCTACACCTTC; CDR3: CASLGQSFYGYTF
D: .; J: TRBJ2-5; V: TRBV5-1; size: .; DNA: TGCGCCAGCGGCCGTAGGGGGGGCGACCAAGAGACCCAGTACTTC; CDR3: CASGRRGGDQETQYF
D: TRBD1; J: TRBJ2-1; V: TRBV7-9; size: .; DNA: TGTGCCAGCAGCTTAGTGGACAGGGGAATTTTCTTC; CDR3: CASSLVDRGIFF
D: .; J: TRBJ2-2; V: TRBV7-3; size: .; DNA: TGTGCCAGCAGCTTACTCTCTAGAACGAACACCGGGGAGCTGTTTTTT; CDR3: CASSLLSRTNTGELFF
D: .; J: TRBJ2-7; V: TRBV6-6; size: .; DNA: TGTGCCAGCAGTCGACTAGGAGGGTCCTACGAGCAGTACTTC; CDR3: CASSRLGGSYEQYF
D: .; J: TRBJ1-1; V: TRBV5-4; size: few; DNA: TGTGCCAGCAGCGGGAGAGGAAGAAACACTGAAGCTTTCTTT; CDR3: CASSGRGRNTEAFF
D: .; J: TRBJ2-6; V: TRBV4-3; size: .; DNA: TGCGCCAGCAGCCAGACAGGTGGCTCTGGGGCCAACGTCCTGACTTTC; CDR3: CASSQTGGSGANVLTF
D: TRBD1; J: TRBJ2-2; V: TRBV11-3; size: .; DNA: TGTGCCAGCAGCTTAGGCCACGGGACAGGCAAGATTACGGGGGAGCTGTTTTTT; CDR3: CASSLGHGTGKITGELFF
D: TRBD2; J: TRBJ2-3; V: TRBV6-5; size: .; DNA: TGTGCCAGCAGTCCCGCGGGGGGCCCCACAGATACGCAGTATTTT; CDR3: CASSPAGGPTDTQYF
D: TRBD1; J: TRBJ2-5; V: TRBV9; size: .; DNA: TGTGCCAGCAGCGTAGCTGGCGGGACAGGGGAAGAGACCCAGTACTTC; CDR3: CASSVAGGTGEETQYF
D: TRBD1; J: TRBJ2-1; V: TRBV10-3; size: .; DNA: TGTGCCATCACCGCGGGGACAGGGTCTTGGCTTGAGCAGTTCTTC; CDR3: CAITAGTGSWLEQFF
D: .; J: TRBJ1-4; V: TRBV13; size: .; DNA: TGTGCCAGCAGCTTAGGGCCAGCAACTAATGAAAAACTGTTTTTT; CDR3: CASSLGPATNEKLFF